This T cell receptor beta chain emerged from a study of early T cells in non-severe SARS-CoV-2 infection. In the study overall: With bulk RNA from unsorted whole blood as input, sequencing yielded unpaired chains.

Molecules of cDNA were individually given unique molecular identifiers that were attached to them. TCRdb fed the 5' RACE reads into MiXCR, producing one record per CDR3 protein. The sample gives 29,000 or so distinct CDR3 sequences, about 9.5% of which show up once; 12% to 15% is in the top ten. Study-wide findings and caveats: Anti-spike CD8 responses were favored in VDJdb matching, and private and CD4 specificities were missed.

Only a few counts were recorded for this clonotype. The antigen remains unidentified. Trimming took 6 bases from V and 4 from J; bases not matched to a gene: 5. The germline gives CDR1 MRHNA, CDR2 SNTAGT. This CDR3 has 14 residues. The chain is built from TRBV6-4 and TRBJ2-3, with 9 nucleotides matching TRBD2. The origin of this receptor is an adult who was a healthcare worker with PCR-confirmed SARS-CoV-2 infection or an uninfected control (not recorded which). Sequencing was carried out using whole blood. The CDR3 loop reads CASSPAGGADTQYF. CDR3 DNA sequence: TGTGCCAGCAGCCCAGCGGGGGGCGCAGATACGCAGTATTTT.